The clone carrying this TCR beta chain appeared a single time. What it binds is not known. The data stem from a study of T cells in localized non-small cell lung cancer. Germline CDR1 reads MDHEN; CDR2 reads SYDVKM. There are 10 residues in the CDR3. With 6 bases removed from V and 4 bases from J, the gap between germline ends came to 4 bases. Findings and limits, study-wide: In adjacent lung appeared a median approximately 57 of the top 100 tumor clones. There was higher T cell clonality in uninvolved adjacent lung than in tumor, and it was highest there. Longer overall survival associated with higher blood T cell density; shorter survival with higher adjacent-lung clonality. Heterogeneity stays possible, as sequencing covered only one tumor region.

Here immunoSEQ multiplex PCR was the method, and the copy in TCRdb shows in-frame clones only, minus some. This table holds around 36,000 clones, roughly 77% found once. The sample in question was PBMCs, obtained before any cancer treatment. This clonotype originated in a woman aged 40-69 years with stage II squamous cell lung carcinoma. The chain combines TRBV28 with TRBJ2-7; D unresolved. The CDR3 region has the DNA TGTGCCAGCAGCCGGTACGAGCAGTACTTC. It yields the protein CASSRYEQYF.